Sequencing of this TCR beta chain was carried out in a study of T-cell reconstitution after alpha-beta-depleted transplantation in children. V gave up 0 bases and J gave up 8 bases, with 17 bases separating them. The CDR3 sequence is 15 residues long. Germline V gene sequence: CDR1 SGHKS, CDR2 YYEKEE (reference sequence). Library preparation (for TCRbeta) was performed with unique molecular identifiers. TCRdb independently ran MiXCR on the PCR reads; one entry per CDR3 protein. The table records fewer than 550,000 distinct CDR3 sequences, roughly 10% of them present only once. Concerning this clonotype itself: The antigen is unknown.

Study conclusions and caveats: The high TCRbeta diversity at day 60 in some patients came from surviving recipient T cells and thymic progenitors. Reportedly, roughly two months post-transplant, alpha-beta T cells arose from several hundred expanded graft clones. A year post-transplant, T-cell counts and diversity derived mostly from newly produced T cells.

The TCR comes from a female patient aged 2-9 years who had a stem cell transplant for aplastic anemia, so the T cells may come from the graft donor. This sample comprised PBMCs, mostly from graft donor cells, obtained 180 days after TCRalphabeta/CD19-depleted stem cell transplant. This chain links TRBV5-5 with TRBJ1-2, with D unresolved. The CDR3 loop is CASSLAPRIVQGYTF. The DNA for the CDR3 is TGTGCCAGCAGCTTGGCCCCCCGCATCGTGCAAGGCTACACCTTC.